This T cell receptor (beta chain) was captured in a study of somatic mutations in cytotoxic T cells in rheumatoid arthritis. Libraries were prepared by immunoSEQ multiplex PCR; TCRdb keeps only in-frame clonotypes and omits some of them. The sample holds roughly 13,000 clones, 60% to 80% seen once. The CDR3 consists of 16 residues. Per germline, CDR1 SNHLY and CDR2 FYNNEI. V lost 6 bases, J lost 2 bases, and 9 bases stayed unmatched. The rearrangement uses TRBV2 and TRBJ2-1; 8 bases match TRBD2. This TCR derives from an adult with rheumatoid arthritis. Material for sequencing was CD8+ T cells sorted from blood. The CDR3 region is CASSETGAGAYNEQFF. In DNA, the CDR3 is TGTGCCAGCAGCGAGACGGGAGCGGGGGCCTACAATGAGCAGTTCTTC.